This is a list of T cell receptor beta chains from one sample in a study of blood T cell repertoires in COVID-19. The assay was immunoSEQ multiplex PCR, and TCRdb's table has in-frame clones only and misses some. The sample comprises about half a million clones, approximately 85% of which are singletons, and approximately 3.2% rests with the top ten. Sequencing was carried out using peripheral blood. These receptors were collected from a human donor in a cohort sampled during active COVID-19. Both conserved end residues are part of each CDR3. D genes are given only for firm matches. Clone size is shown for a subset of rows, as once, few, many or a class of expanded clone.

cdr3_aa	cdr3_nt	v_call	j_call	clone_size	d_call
CASTRTGELRTEAFF	TGCGCCAGCACACGGACAGGGGAGCTTAGGACTGAAGCTTTCTTT	TRBV4-1	TRBJ1-1	.	TRBD1
CSASKSGVGNEQFF	TGCAGTGCTAGTAAATCGGGAGTAGGGAATGAGCAGTTCTTC	TRBV20-1	TRBJ2-1	.	.
CATSGHQGVNTEAFF	TGTGCCACCAGTGGGCATCAGGGGGTGAACACTGAAGCTTTCTTT	TRBV24-1	TRBJ1-1	.	TRBD1
CASSLVGSQQETQYF	TGCGCCAGCAGCTTGGTGGGCAGCCAACAAGAGACCCAGTACTTC	TRBV5-1	TRBJ2-5	.	.
CASSWTGADRYEQYF	TGTGCCAGCAGCTGGACAGGGGCGGACCGCTACGAGCAGTACTTC	TRBV28	TRBJ2-7	.	TRBD1
CAGQGREGPGAGEQYF	TGTGCCGGTCAAGGGCGGGAGGGACCCGGTGCGGGGGAGCAGTACTTC	TRBV28	TRBJ2-7	.	TRBD2
CASSFRLARNEQFF	TGTGCCAGCAGCTTCCGGTTGGCGAGGAATGAGCAGTTCTTC	TRBV7-2	TRBJ2-1	.	.
CASSPSLFGTDTQYF	TGTGCCAGCAGCCCCTCACTTTTCGGCACAGATACGCAGTATTTT	TRBV4-2	TRBJ2-3	.	.
CASPKGEGGVKENIQYF	TGTGCCAGCCCCAAGGGGGAAGGGGGTGTCAAGGAAAACATTCAGTACTTC	TRBV28	TRBJ2-4	.	.
CASSDAGAAGRRQETQYF	TGCGCCAGCAGTGATGCGGGGGCGGCGGGGCGACGTCAAGAGACCCAGTACTTC	TRBV10-1	TRBJ2-5	once	.
CASAKAGPAYEQYF	TGTGCCAGCGCGAAGGCAGGGCCTGCGTACGAGCAGTACTTC	TRBV28	TRBJ2-7	.	.
CSARGPFGYTF	TGCAGTGCTAGAGGGCCTTTCGGCTACACCTTC	TRBV20-1	TRBJ1-2	.	.
CASSRDSRDTQYF	TGTGCCAGCAGCCGGGACAGCCGGGATACGCAGTATTTT	TRBV5-5	TRBJ2-3	.	TRBD1
CASSFTGGGYGYTF	TGTGCCAGCAGTTTCACCGGGGGTGGCTATGGCTACACCTTC	TRBV27	TRBJ1-2	.	.
CASMGRADTGELFF	TGTGCCAGCATGGGCAGGGCGGACACCGGGGAGCTGTTTTTT	TRBV2	TRBJ2-2	.	.
CASSRPTQNLYGYTF	TGTGCCAGCAGTCGACCAACACAGAATCTCTATGGCTACACCTTC	TRBV28	TRBJ1-2	.	.
CASSPPGEQYF	TGTGCCAGCAGCCCCCCAGGCGAGCAGTACTTC	TRBV12-1	TRBJ2-7	.	.
CASSLTRVSRGLYEQYF	TGTGCCAGCAGCTTAACCCGGGTCTCGCGGGGATTATACGAGCAGTACTTC	TRBV7-3	TRBJ2-7	.	.
CSSYWGGQYF	TGCAGTTCTTACTGGGGAGGGCAGTATTTT	TRBV29-1	TRBJ2-3	.	.
CAWSRRYQETQYF	TGTGCCTGGAGTCGTAGATACCAAGAGACCCAGTACTTC	TRBV30	TRBJ2-5	.	.
CASSLALGQGISPLHF	TGTGCCAGCAGCTTAGCATTGGGACAGGGAATTTCACCCCTCCACTTT	TRBV11-2	TRBJ1-6	.	TRBD1